Sequencing of this TCR beta chain was carried out in a study of T cell repertoires in cytomegalovirus infection. Study at large: Well-studied HLA-B-restricted CMV epitopes were used in the study alongside recently identified HLA-C-restricted ones. CMV infection together with matching HLA type was indicated by public TCR beta signatures. Study outcomes and limitations: There were HLA-C-restricted CMV-specific TCR beta clonotypes dominating the ex vivo response. The study identified carriers of CMV plus the relevant HLA from cumulative public TCR beta family frequency.

TCRdb ran MiXCR on the reads and lists one entry per CDR3 protein. Among 900,000 to 950,000 distinct CDR3 sequences listed, around 31% were seen once. There are many counts of this clonotype. Its antigen is currently unknown. V was trimmed by 4 bases and J by 9 bases, leaving 7 bases between them. From germline, CDR1 is SGHVS and CDR2 FNYEAQ. The CDR3 runs to 11 residues. The sample was cultured CD8+ T cells from PBMCs, taken from culture after CMV antigen stimulation. The TCR comes from a human donor in good health (CMV status not recorded). Some clones in this sample may be carry-over from other donors' samples. The chain recombines TRBV7-6 with TRBJ1-5, with D uncertain. The CDR3 DNA is TGTGCCAGCAGCTCAACGGGGCCCCAGCATTTT. This translates into CASSSTGPQHF.